This passage covers 8 T cell receptor beta chains from one sample sequenced in a study of OX40 agonist ivuxolimab in advanced cancers. Data came from immunoSEQ multiplex PCR; TCRdb stores just in-frame clones and leaves some out. The sample includes approximately 87,000 clones, roughly 89% seen only once; the top ten take over 0.7%. The sequences come from CD4+ or CD8+ T cells sorted from blood, collected in a trial of the OX40 agonist ivuxolimab. Source of these receptors: an adult with an advanced solid tumor such as melanoma, head and neck, liver or kidney cancer.

This chain joins TRBV6-1 and TRBJ2-3, with D maybe TRBD2 (5 bases). The CDR3 covers 16 residues. Germline V CDR1 and CDR2: MNHNS, SASEGT. V lost 1 base and J lost 5, with 16 bases in between. The CDR3 protein is CASSEVRGRGLDTQYF. The CDR3 DNA sequence: TGTGCCAGCAGTGAAGTTAGAGGGAGAGGCTTAGATACGCAGTATTTT.

The chain uses TRBV18 and TRBJ1-2, with D possibly being TRBD1 (5 bases). The CDR3 covers 14 residues. Trimming removed 3 bases at V and 4 bases at J, with 12 bases between. Germline-derived CDR1 and CDR2 are KGHSH and LQKENI. The CDR3 sequence is CASSPGGDFYGYTF. The CDR3 DNA sequence: TGTGCCAGCTCACCGGGGGGGGACTTCTATGGCTACACCTTC. The full variable domain, its missing parts supplied by reference TRBV18 and TRBJ1-2, is NAGVMQNPRHLVRRRGQEARLRCSPMKGHSHVYWYRQLPEEGLKFMVYLQKENIIDESGMPKERFSAEFPKEGPSILRIQQVVRGDSAAYFCASSPGGDFYGYTFGSGTRLTVV.

This chain connects TRBV2 to TRBJ1-1; D remains unclear. The V end lost 2 bases, the J end lost 4 bases, and 8 bases lay between the germline ends. CDR1 SNHLY and CDR2 FYNNEI come from the germline V gene. This CDR3 region has 13 residues. The CDR3 protein is CASSEKAFTEAFF. DNA for the CDR3: TGTGCCAGCAGTGAAAAGGCCTTCACTGAAGCTTTCTTT.

J is TRBJ2-7 and V is TRBV11-2; TRBD1 agrees at 11 bases. From germline, CDR1 is SGHAT and CDR2 FQNNGV. The CDR3 runs 13 residues. V was clipped by 5 bases and J by 6 bases; unmatched bases: 3. CDR3 in amino acids: CASSPGTGGEQYF. DNA for the CDR3: TGTGCCAGCAGCCCCGGGACAGGGGGCGAGCAGTACTTC.

A single count supports this clone. This chain links TRBV5-4 with TRBJ1-1, with a tentative D call TRBD1 (6 bases). The V end lost 5 bases, the J end lost 2 bases, and 16 bases lay between the germline ends. The CDR3 has 15 residues. Germline CDR1 and CDR2: SGHNT and YYREEE (reference sequence). CDR3 sequence (DNA): TGTGCCAGCAGTCACGTGGCGGGGGCCAACACTGAAGCTTTCTTT. Its protein product is CASSHVAGANTEAFF. The full variable domain, rest sourced from reference TRBV5-4 and TRBJ1-1, is ETGVTQSPTHLIKTRGQQVTLRCSSQSGHNTVSWYQQALGQGPQFIFQYYREEENGRGNFPPRFSGLQFPNYSSELNVNALELDDSALYLCASSHVAGANTEAFFGQGTRLTVV.

This chain joins TRBV27 and TRBJ1-1; D uncertain. The CDR3 is made up of 13 amino acids. V was shortened by 3 bases and J by 1 base, with 6 bases between the two germline ends. Germline loops: CDR1 MNHEY, CDR2 SMNVEV (reference sequence). CDR3 DNA: TGTGCCAGCAGTTTTACAGCGAACACTGAAGCTTTCTTT. It codes for CASSFTANTEAFF.

The rearrangement joins TRBV9 to TRBJ2-2; TRBD1 matches at 7 bases. Germline V gene sequence: CDR1 SGDLS, CDR2 YYNGEE. This CDR3 region has 18 residues. V shed 0 bases and J 4 bases; nucleotides not matched to a gene: 12. The CDR3 loop reads CASSVAVVTGEFTGELFF. The CDR3 DNA sequence: TGTGCCAGCAGCGTAGCTGTCGTTACAGGGGAGTTCACCGGGGAGCTGTTTTTT.

The chain has TRBV5-1 and TRBJ2-2; D call uncertain. This CDR3 is built from 14 residues. Germline loops: CDR1 SGHRS, CDR2 YFSETQ. Deletions cut 0 bases from V and 5 bases from J, with 8 bases between. The CDR3 sequence is CASSLDTRTGELFF. The CDR3 region has the DNA TGCGCCAGCAGCTTGGACACCCGAACCGGGGAGCTGTTTTTT.